Shown below are 31 T cell receptor beta chains from a single sample sequenced in a study of regulatory T cells in long-lasting Graves disease. The time point is: persistent/refractory GD, antithyroid drugs over 5 years with positive TRAb. The TCR library was prepared using RNA isolated from PBMCs. With iRepertoire HTBI primers and Arm-PCR of CDR3 regions, TCR beta libraries were built. From the multiplex PCR reads, TCRdb called clonotypes with MiXCR, one entry per CDR3 protein. Of about 430,000 distinct CDR3 sequences listed, roughly 23% are singletons. This material consisted of peripheral blood mononuclear cells (PBMCs), taken when the disease was refractory, from a patient treated with antithyroid drugs. The receptors derive from a female donor with Graves disease.

The genes are TRBV7-9 and TRBJ2-1, with TRBD2 matching over 11 bases. Germline V gene sequence: CDR1 SEHNR, CDR2 FQNEAQ (reference sequence). After removal of 5 bases from V and 4 bases from J, the junction contained 10 bases not matched to a gene. The CDR3 runs to 17 residues. The DNA of the CDR3 is TGTGCCAGCAGCCCGCCCCTAGCGGGAGGACTATACAATGAGCAGTTCTTC. It specifies CASSPPLAGGLYNEQFF.

This clonotype was seen ten or more times. This rearrangement joins TRBV28 to TRBJ1-1; 9 nucleotides match TRBD1. The CDR3 has 14 amino acids. Looked up from germline, CDR1 is MDHEN and CDR2 is SYDVKM. With V trimmed by 9 bases and J by 2 bases, 7 bases remained unmatched. CDR3 sequence: CASYPGQGNTEAFF. The CDR3 DNA reads as TGTGCCAGTTATCCGGGACAGGGAAACACTGAAGCTTTCTTT.

This clonotype was picked up a small number of times. The V call is TRBV12-3 or TRBV12-4, the J call TRBJ2-3; D perhaps matches TRBD1 (5 bases). Trimming stripped 3 bases from V and 4 bases from J, with 14 bases between. CDR3 length equals 15 residues. In nucleotides, the CDR3 is TGTGCCAGCAGTTTCGCGGCAGGGTCAGCAGATACGCAGTATTTT. It is translated as CASSFAAGSADTQYF.

The table lists this clonotype with a few counts. The chain recombines TRBV28 with TRBJ2-1; D perhaps matches TRBD2 (6 bases). V lost 10 bases and J lost 8, with 15 bases in between. Germline loops: CDR1 MDHEN, CDR2 SYDVKM. The CDR3 covers 12 residues. The CDR3 sequence: CATSRGSDEQFF. CDR3 nucleotide sequence: TGTGCCACTAGTCGGGGGAGCGATGAGCAGTTCTTC.

The CDR3 spells CASSEFSSSGRPETQYF. The CDR3 DNA reads as TGCGCCAGCAGTGAGTTCAGTTCTAGCGGGAGGCCTGAGACCCAGTACTTC. The chain carries TRBV10-1 and TRBJ2-5; 11 nucleotides line up with TRBD2. The CDR3 sequence is 17 residues long. Germline values: CDR1 WNHNN, CDR2 SYGVQD (reference sequence). V lost 1 base to trimming and J lost 5 bases; unmatched junction nucleotides: 9.

This clonotype showed up many times. The V and J genes are TRBV6-1 and TRBJ1-4; D possibly corresponds to TRBD1 (5 bases). V was shortened by 3 bases and J by 7 bases, with 12 bases between the two germline ends. The germline V gene has CDR1 MNHNS and CDR2 SASEGT. The CDR3 runs to 14 residues. The CDR3 loop reads CASSDPGGTEKLFF. The CDR3 DNA is TGTGCCAGCAGTGACCCTGGGGGGACTGAAAAACTGTTTTTT.

Remarks on this clonotype: A much larger clone differs by one base, so this may be a read error. The rearrangement joins TRBV28 to TRBJ2-2, with TRBD2 identical over 11 bases. V lost 6 bases to trimming and J lost 2 bases; unmatched junction nucleotides: 8. Per germline, CDR1 MDHEN and CDR2 SYDVKM. CDR3 length: 17 amino acids. The CDR3 loop reads CASSPPGLADNTGELFF. DNA for the CDR3: TGTGCCAGCAGCCCCCCGGGACTAGCGGACAACACCGGGGAGCTGTTTTTT.

This clonotype was found many times. This rearrangement joins TRBV24-1 to TRBJ1-2; no firm D call. Per the germline V gene, CDR1 is KGHDR and CDR2 is SFDVKD. Trimming took off 3 bases at V and 2 bases at J, with 15 bases between the two ends. The CDR3 consists of 16 residues. The CDR3 here is CATSDGRGRWNYGYTF. The CDR3 DNA follows: TGTGCCACCAGTGATGGCAGAGGGCGGTGGAACTATGGCTACACCTTC.

This clonotype was recorded once. The chain links TRBV3-1 to TRBJ2-3; 11 nucleotides agree with TRBD2. The CDR3 is 17 residues long. Germline V CDR1 and CDR2: LGHDT, YNNKEL (reference sequence). The trim removed 0 bases at V and 7 bases at J, leaving 9 bases unmatched. The CDR3 loop reads CASSQDSLAGASNTQYF. DNA for the CDR3: TGTGCCAGCAGCCAAGATTCACTAGCGGGGGCTTCGAATACGCAGTATTTT.

This clonotype appeared a single time. With only one base between it and a far larger clone, this is likely a read error. The genes are TRBV10-3 and TRBJ2-2; 9 positions match TRBD2. Germline V gives CDR1 ENHRY, CDR2 SYGVKD. The CDR3 extends over 15 amino acids. DNA of the CDR3: TGTGCCACCGGTCGGGCGGGAGGGCACACCGGGAAGCTGTTTTTT. As protein: CATGRAGGHTGKLFF.

This clonotype showed up just once. The genes are TRBV7-8 and TRBJ2-3; D may correspond to TRBD1 or TRBD2 (5 bases each). This CDR3 has 15 amino acids. Deletions cut 4 bases from V and 9 bases from J, with 20 bases between. Germline V gene sequence: CDR1 SGHVS, CDR2 FQNEAQ. The CDR3 DNA sequence: TGTGCCAGCAGCTCAGGGACCGATAACACAAGAACGCAGTATTTT. It is translated as CASSSGTDNTRTQYF.

This clonotype appeared many times. The V call is TRBV15, the J call TRBJ2-2; 7 bases are a match to TRBD1. Germline CDR1 LNHNV, CDR2 YYDKDF (reference sequence). This CDR3 has 15 amino acids. Trimming removed 8 bases from V and 0 bases from J; junction bases left unmatched: 6. The CDR3 spells CATAPGTANTGELFF. CDR3 coding DNA: TGTGCCACCGCTCCTGGGACAGCGAACACCGGGGAGCTGTTTTTT.

This clonotype was recorded a few times. The rearrangement joins TRBV27 to TRBJ1-1; D not certain. V was clipped by 6 bases and J by 2 bases, with 10 bases between them. Germline assignment: CDR1 MNHEY and CDR2 SMNVEV (reference sequence). The CDR3 has 13 residues. The CDR3 is CASSWGINTEAFF. In DNA, the CDR3 is TGTGCCAGCAGCTGGGGAATCAACACTGAAGCTTTCTTT.

This clonotype appeared a few times. The chain employs TRBV9 and TRBJ2-7; D may be TRBD1 (6 bases). Trimming cost V 3 bases and J 1 base, with 11 bases left between them. Germline V CDR1 and CDR2: SGDLS, YYNGEE. The CDR3 contains 14 residues. The CDR3 spells CASSEQGWSYEQYF. The CDR3 region has the DNA TGTGCCAGCAGCGAACAGGGTTGGTCCTACGAGCAGTACTTC.

This rearrangement joins TRBV12-3 or TRBV12-4 to TRBJ1-2; 10 bases are shared with TRBD1. Losses at the gene ends were 3 bases for V and 8 bases for J; bases not matched to a gene: 9. This CDR3 spans 15 amino acids. The CDR3, as DNA: TGTGCCAGCAGTTTCCTTGCGACAGGGGGCAAAGGCTACACCTTC. Translation: CASSFLATGGKGYTF.

Many counts were recorded for this clonotype. The chain joins TRBV28 to TRBJ1-2, with D unclear. V lost 7 bases, J lost 6 bases, and 15 bases lay in between. Germline CDR1 is MDHEN and CDR2 is SYDVKM. The CDR3 runs to 13 residues. The CDR3 region has the DNA TGTGCCAGCATCCCGGGGAGGGAACATGGCTACACCTTC. As protein: CASIPGREHGYTF.

There are many counts of this clonotype. J is TRBJ2-5 and V is TRBV29-1; D remains unclear. This CDR3 is 12 amino acids long. Looked up from germline, CDR1 is SQVTM and CDR2 is ANQGSEA. V was clipped by 8 bases and J by 1 base, with 11 bases between them. In DNA, the CDR3 is TGCAGCCTCGGTCAACCCCAAGAGACCCAGTACTTC. This sequence encodes CSLGQPQETQYF.

The CDR3 DNA follows: TGTGCCAGTGGGGGAGAAGACTATGGCTACACCTTC. This codes for CASGGEDYGYTF. V gene TRBV19 combines with J gene TRBJ1-2; tentative D call: TRBD1 (5 bases). CDR3 size: 12 residues. V lost 8 bases and J lost 3, with 10 bases in between. Germline values: CDR1 LNHDA, CDR2 SQIVND (reference sequence). The complete variable domain, with remaining parts taken from reference TRBV19 and TRBJ1-2, reads DGGITQSPKYLFRKEGQNVTLSCEQNLNHDAMYWYRQDPGQGLRLIYYSQIVNDFQKGDIAEGYSVSREKKESFPLTVTSAQKNPTAFYLCASGGEDYGYTFGSGTRLTVV.

This clonotype was seen at least ten times. The gene calls are TRBV6-1 and TRBJ2-5, with TRBD2 matching over 9 bases. V dropped 0 bases and J dropped 5; count of bases not matched to a gene: 16. The CDR3 contains 19 residues. Germline CDR1 MNHNS, CDR2 SASEGT. The CDR3 region has the DNA TGTGCCAGCAGTGAAGCGCTGTCAGGCAGACTAGCGGATGGGGAGACCCAGTACTTC. This codes for CASSEALSGRLADGETQYF.

The J gene is TRBJ2-5, the V gene TRBV4-2; TRBD2 aligns across 8 bases. Germline loops: CDR1 LGHNA, CDR2 YNFKEQ. The CDR3 loop spans 17 amino acids. Losses at the gene ends were 3 bases for V and 2 bases for J; bases not matched to a gene: 11. The CDR3 here is CASSHEKQAGAQETQYF. The CDR3, as DNA: TGTGCCAGCAGCCATGAGAAACAAGCGGGAGCACAAGAGACCCAGTACTTC.

Ten or more counts support this clonotype. V gene TRBV5-6 combines with J gene TRBJ1-2; D not resolved. Trimming cost V 5 bases and J 6 bases, with 11 bases left between them. The CDR3 runs 12 residues. Germline values: CDR1 SGHDT, CDR2 YYEEEE. The CDR3: CASSWVRDGYTF. In DNA form, the CDR3 reads TGTGCCAGCAGTTGGGTGAGGGATGGCTACACCTTC.

The rearrangement joins TRBV4-1 to TRBJ2-2; TRBD2 matches 7 bases. With 4 bases clipped from V and 2 bases from J, the junction kept 4 bases outside the gene matches. The CDR3 consists of 15 residues. Germline CDR1 is MGHRA and CDR2 is YSYEKL. DNA of the CDR3: TGCGCCAGCAGCCGCCCGACTAGCAACACCGGGGAGCTGTTTTTT. It encodes CASSRPTSNTGELFF.

Concerning this clonotype itself: One end of the junction fails to match germline, which may point to a read error. This sequence joins TRBV7-9 and TRBJ1-1; 7 nucleotides align to TRBD1. Germline values: CDR1 SEHNR, CDR2 FQNEAQ (reference sequence). The CDR3 is 14 residues long. The CDR3 loop is CASSRDSLNTEALF. The CDR3 coding sequence is TGTGCCAGCAGCAGGGACAGCTTGAACACTGAAGCTCTCTTT.

The chain joins TRBV12-5 to TRBJ2-3, with D unresolved. Germline-derived CDR1 and CDR2 are LGHNT and FRNRAP. CDR3 length: 13 residues. The ends were cut back, 0 bases at V and 4 bases at J, with 5 bases in the middle. DNA for the CDR3: TGTGCTAGTGGTTTGGTAAACGCAGATACGCAGTATTTT. It translates to CASGLVNADTQYF.

In this sample, this clonotype turned up a few times. V is TRBV29-1 and J is TRBJ1-1, with D unresolved. Trimming pared 8 bases from V and 1 base from J, leaving 17 bases between. The CDR3 has 14 residues. Germline-derived CDR1 and CDR2 are SQVTM and ANQGSEA. CDR3 in DNA: TGCAGCATTGTAACAGCCTCAGGGAACACTGAAGCTTTCTTT. Its translation is CSIVTASGNTEAFF.

The table lists this clonotype with a few counts. V is TRBV6-4 and J is TRBJ1-1; possible D gene TRBD1, 6 bases. The V gene lost 8 bases and the J gene lost 8 bases, with 27 bases spanning the gap. Germline loops: CDR1 MRHNA, CDR2 SNTAGT. This CDR3 is built from 16 residues. Here the CDR3 reads CASLGGGRTALQEAFF. The CDR3, as DNA: TGTGCCAGCTTGGGGGGGGGCAGGACTGCGCTTCAAGAAGCTTTCTTT.

The table lists this clonotype with a count of one. Germline and junction disagree at one end, which may indicate a read error. The rearrangement links TRBV28 to TRBJ2-1; 8 nucleotides line up with TRBD2. The CDR3 consists of 16 residues. Germline values: CDR1 MDHEN, CDR2 SYDVKM. CDR3 DNA: TGTGCCAGCAGATCCCCCGGGACTAGTTCTTACAGTGAGCAGTTCTTC. Encoded protein: CASRSPGTSSYSEQFF.

This clonotype has only a few counts. The chain employs TRBV6-1 and TRBJ2-7, with 8 bases lining up with TRBD1. This CDR3 spans 15 amino acids. The germline V gene has CDR1 MNHNS and CDR2 SASEGT. After removal of 4 bases from V and 2 bases from J, the junction contained 7 bases not matched to a gene. CDR3 sequence: CASSGSGTGAYEQYF. CDR3 sequence (DNA): TGTGCCAGCAGTGGTTCCGGGACAGGAGCCTACGAGCAGTACTTC.

This clonotype was seen repeatedly, ten times or more. This chain joins TRBV12-3 or TRBV12-4 and TRBJ2-5; 7 bases match TRBD2. The CDR3 totals 16 residues. V lost 7 bases and J lost 2; bases outside the gene matches: 13. Here the CDR3 DNA reads TGTGCCAGCATGCCCCAAGGGGCTAGCGGACAAGAGACCCAGTACTTC. Protein: CASMPQGASGQETQYF.

This clonotype showed up many times. The chain combines TRBV28 with TRBJ2-7, with 7 positions matching TRBD2. This CDR3 has 15 amino acids. Germline CDR1 is MDHEN and CDR2 is SYDVKM. Germline trimming cut 2 bases from V and 2 bases from J; bases unmatched to any gene: 6. The CDR3: CASSLGRVRAYEQYF. DNA for the CDR3: TGTGCCAGCAGTTTAGGGAGGGTGAGAGCCTACGAGCAGTACTTC.

The rearrangement links TRBV27 to TRBJ2-3, with 10 bases lining up with TRBD2. The germline V gene has CDR1 MNHEY and CDR2 SMNVEV (reference sequence). V lost 9 bases to trimming and J lost 5 bases; unmatched junction nucleotides: 11. This CDR3 has 15 amino acids. CDR3: CASLSSGRIRDTQYF. The CDR3 DNA reads TGTGCCAGTTTATCTAGCGGGAGAATAAGAGATACGCAGTATTTT.